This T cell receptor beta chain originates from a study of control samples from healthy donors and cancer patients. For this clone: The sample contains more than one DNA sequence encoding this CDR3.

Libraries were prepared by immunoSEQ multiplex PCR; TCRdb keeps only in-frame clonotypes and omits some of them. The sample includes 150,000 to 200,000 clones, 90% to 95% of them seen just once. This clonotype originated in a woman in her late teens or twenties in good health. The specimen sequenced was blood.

CDR3: CASSLGQGGPDTQYF. The CDR3, as DNA: TGTGCCAGCAGCTTAGGACAGGGGGGCCCAGATACGCAGTATTTT. V usage is TRBV7-9 and J usage is TRBJ2-3, with 9 bases matching TRBD1. V lost 1 base and J lost 4; bases outside the gene matches: 3. The CDR3 spans 15 residues. Germline V gives CDR1 SEHNR, CDR2 FQNEAQ (reference sequence).